A single sample gave rise to the 30 T cell receptor beta chains below, sequenced in a study of blood T cell repertoires in COVID-19. Profiled with immunoSEQ multiplex PCR; TCRdb holds only in-frame clones, not every one. The sample carries 81,000 or so clones, roughly 85% recorded once. Sequencing was performed on peripheral blood. The receptors derive from a man aged 50 or older with COVID-19, enrolled during active disease.

The gene calls are TRBV30 and TRBJ2-7, with TRBD1 identical over 12 bases. With V trimmed by 8 bases and J by 1 base, 12 bases remained unmatched. This CDR3 is built from 16 residues. Germline loops: CDR1 GTSNPN, CDR2 SVGIG (reference sequence). CDR3 sequence: CAGGQGASGPSYEQYF. CDR3 coding DNA: TGTGCCGGGGGACAGGGGGCTAGCGGCCCTTCCTACGAGCAGTACTTC.

The gene calls are TRBV9 and TRBJ2-5; D is unresolved. In germline, CDR1 is SGDLS, CDR2 YYNGEE. The V end lost 0 bases, the J end lost 9 bases, and 12 bases lay between the germline ends. The CDR3 loop spans 13 amino acids. This CDR3 is CASSVVTSGSQYF. The CDR3 DNA reads as TGTGCCAGCAGCGTAGTAACCTCCGGGTCCCAGTACTTC.

The gene calls are TRBV3-1 (or the pseudogene TRBV3-2) and TRBJ2-5, with 12 bases lining up with TRBD2. The CDR3 loop spans 14 amino acids. From germline, CDR1 is LGHDT and CDR2 YNNKEL (reference sequence). After removal of 3 bases from V and 6 bases from J, the junction contained 2 bases not matched to a gene. CDR3 DNA: TGTGCCAGCAGCCAGAGGACTAGCGGGAAGACCCAGTACTTC. It codes for CASSQRTSGKTQYF.

The V call is TRBV15, the J call TRBJ2-2, with TRBD2 identical over 7 bases. The V gene end was trimmed by 1 base and the J gene end by 6 bases; junction bases not matched to a gene: 8. The V gene's germline CDR1 is LNHNV and CDR2 YYDKDF (reference sequence). This CDR3 is 16 amino acids long. Here the CDR3 reads CATSRVGGGPSGELFF. The CDR3 DNA is TGTGCCACCAGCAGAGTCGGGGGAGGGCCCTCCGGGGAGCTGTTTTTT.

The CDR3 DNA follows: TGTGCCAGCAGCTCCCTAGCGGGAGGGCCCAGGGGGAATGAGCAGTTCTTC. It encodes CASSSLAGGPRGNEQFF. This chain connects TRBV7-2 to TRBJ2-1, with TRBD2 identical over 12 bases. The CDR3 consists of 17 residues. The germline gives CDR1 SGHTA, CDR2 FQGNSA. V trimming: 4 bases; J trimming: 7 bases; junction bases outside the gene matches: 11.

The chain joins TRBV10-3 to TRBJ1-5; D possibly corresponds to TRBD1 (5 bases). Trimming removed 5 bases from V and 2 bases from J, with 13 bases in between. In germline, CDR1 is ENHRY, CDR2 SYGVKD. This CDR3 region has 15 residues. CDR3 loop: CAISTGDGRNQPQHF. CDR3 sequence (DNA): TGTGCCATCAGTACGGGGGACGGGCGCAATCAGCCCCAGCATTTT.

The genes are TRBV2 and TRBJ1-6, with 11 positions matching TRBD1. The CDR3 runs 16 residues. The ends lost 4 bases at V and 9 bases at J; junction bases unmatched: 8. CDR1 SNHLY and CDR2 FYNNEI come from the germline V gene. The CDR3 sequence is CASSGGQGAVISPLHF. CDR3 DNA sequence: TGTGCCAGCAGTGGTGGACAGGGGGCTGTCATTTCACCCCTCCACTTT.

V and J are TRBV12-3 or TRBV12-4 and TRBJ2-7; tentative D call: TRBD1 (5 bases). The CDR3 spans 12 residues. V gave up 3 bases and J gave up 3 bases, with 6 bases separating them. The CDR3 DNA sequence: TGTGCCAGCAGTTTGACAGTCTACGAGCAGTACTTC. The encoded protein is CASSLTVYEQYF.

The chain couples TRBV10-3 to TRBJ1-1; D not certain. The CDR3 has 14 residues. Trimming cost V 0 bases and J 7 bases, with 12 bases left between them. CDR1 and CDR2 from the germline V gene are ENHRY and SYGVKD. CDR3 DNA sequence: TGTGCCATCAGTGAGTCCGCGGGGAATAATGAAGCTTTCTTT. Protein: CAISESAGNNEAFF.

The V call is TRBV27, the J call TRBJ2-7; 11 bases match TRBD1. This CDR3 is built from 13 residues. Per germline, CDR1 MNHEY and CDR2 SMNVEV (reference sequence). With V trimmed by 10 bases and J by 4 bases, 6 bases remained unmatched. CDR3 amino acids: CATRGTGGYEQYF. The DNA for the CDR3 is TGTGCCACTAGGGGGACAGGGGGTTACGAGCAGTACTTC.

The rearrangement joins TRBV7-8 to TRBJ2-5, with D possibly matching TRBD2 (5 bases). The germline CDR1 and CDR2 sequences are SGHVS and FQNEAQ. The CDR3 is made up of 14 amino acids. V was trimmed by 7 bases and J by 1 base, leaving 13 bases between them. This CDR3 is CASTPGEGQETQYF. In DNA form, the CDR3 reads TGTGCCAGCACCCCAGGCGAGGGCCAAGAGACCCAGTACTTC.

The rearrangement uses TRBV5-1 and TRBJ1-1; TRBD1 is a possible D gene (5 bases). Germline V gene data show CDR1 as SGHRS and CDR2 as YFSETQ. V was shortened by 0 bases and J by 6 bases, with 12 bases between the two germline ends. The CDR3 spans 14 residues. CDR3 sequence: CASSLVNGGAEAFF. The CDR3 nucleotides read TGCGCCAGCAGCTTGGTAAACGGGGGGGCTGAAGCTTTCTTT.

The rearrangement uses TRBV27 and TRBJ1-5; D possibly corresponds to TRBD1 (5 bases). The CDR3 spans 15 residues. Between the trimmed V and J ends, which lost 6 bases and 0 bases, there was a span of 12 bases. The germline V gene encodes CDR1 MNHEY and CDR2 SMNVEV (reference sequence). The DNA of the CDR3 is TGTGCCAGCAGCAGGGACTGGGATAGCAATCAGCCCCAGCATTTT. Residues: CASSRDWDSNQPQHF.

The chain links TRBV19 to TRBJ2-3; the match to TRBD2 covers 7 bases. V trimming: 8 bases; J trimming: 6 bases; junction bases outside the gene matches: 11. CDR3 length: 14 amino acids. Per the germline V gene, CDR1 is LNHDA and CDR2 is SQIVND (reference sequence). In nucleotides, the CDR3 is TGTGCCAGTGGGGGTCAGCGGGGATACGATACGCAGTATTTT. Translating it yields CASGGQRGYDTQYF.

The V gene is TRBV28, the J gene TRBJ2-2; D not resolved. This CDR3 has 15 residues. The germline V gene has CDR1 MDHEN and CDR2 SYDVKM. Deletions cut 3 bases from V and 1 base from J, with 9 bases between. CDR3 sequence (DNA): TGTGCCAGCAGTTTTAGTAGTCGGAACACCGGGGAGCTGTTTTTT. It translates to CASSFSSRNTGELFF.

In this sample, this clone turned up a few times. V and J are TRBV4-1 and TRBJ1-1; D possibly corresponds to TRBD1 (5 bases). V was trimmed by 5 bases and J by 5 bases, leaving 15 bases between them. The CDR3 covers 14 residues. Germline V gene data show CDR1 as MGHRA and CDR2 as YSYEKL. The CDR3: CASSGPTVGTEAFF. The CDR3 bases are TGCGCCAGCAGCGGTCCGACAGTTGGAACTGAAGCTTTCTTT.

The chain has TRBV10-1 and TRBJ2-3; TRBD2 aligns across 9 bases. The CDR3 loop spans 15 amino acids. Unmatched junction bases numbered 1, after V lost 3 bases and J lost 0 bases. CDR1 WNHNN and CDR2 SYGVQD come from the germline V gene (reference sequence). Here the CDR3 reads CASSELAGSTDTQYF. The CDR3 region has the DNA TGCGCCAGCAGTGAACTAGCGGGCAGCACAGATACGCAGTATTTT.

The V gene is TRBV28, the J gene TRBJ2-7, with D perhaps TRBD2 (6 bases). The CDR3 covers 16 residues. The ends were cut back, 2 bases at V and 3 bases at J, with 17 bases in the middle. Per germline, CDR1 MDHEN and CDR2 SYDVKM. CDR3 nucleotides: TGTGCCAGCAGTTTAATGCGGGGATGGGGGGTCTACGAGCAGTACTTC. It encodes CASSLMRGWGVYEQYF.

CDR3 loop: CASGRANYEQYF. CDR3 nucleotides: TGTGCCAGCGGCCGGGCTAACTACGAGCAGTACTTC. This chain joins TRBV6-2 or TRBV6-3 and TRBJ2-7; D is unresolved. V was trimmed by 8 bases and J by 3 bases, leaving 11 bases between them. The CDR3 is made up of 12 amino acids. The germline V gene has CDR1 MNHEY and CDR2 SVGEGT.

V and J are TRBV28 and TRBJ1-3; 10 bases line up with TRBD1. The V segment lost 2 bases and the J segment 2 bases; nucleotides outside the gene matches: 3. Germline lookup yields CDR1 MDHEN and CDR2 SYDVKM. CDR3 length: 16 residues. CDR3 nucleotide sequence: TGTGCCAGCAGTTTAAATGGACAGGGGGCTGGAAACACCATATATTTT. Translating it yields CASSLNGQGAGNTIYF.

The chain carries TRBV4-3 and TRBJ2-1; 10 nucleotides agree with TRBD1. CDR3 length equals 19 residues. The ends lost 0 bases at V and 6 bases at J; junction bases unmatched: 14. From germline, CDR1 is LGHNA and CDR2 YSLEER. CDR3 in DNA: TGCGCCAGCAGCCAAGAAGGGACAGGGGCGTCCCTATTGGGCAATGAGCAGTTCTTC. Encoded protein: CASSQEGTGASLLGNEQFF.

J is TRBJ2-2 and V is TRBV4-1; 7 bases match TRBD1. There are 16 residues in the CDR3. Germline V lookup: CDR1 MGHRA, CDR2 YSYEKL. V gave up 4 bases and J gave up 0 bases; unmatched junction bases: 5. CDR3 sequence reads: CASSRNRGANTGELFF. Here the CDR3 DNA reads TGCGCCAGCAGCCGTAACAGGGGCGCGAACACCGGGGAGCTGTTTTTT.

J is TRBJ2-3 and V is TRBV10-1; 8 bases match TRBD2. Germline CDR1 is WNHNN and CDR2 is SYGVQD (reference sequence). The CDR3 consists of 13 residues. V was clipped by 6 bases and J by 11 bases; unmatched bases: 10. This CDR3 is CASSGTVAGLQYF. CDR3 DNA: TGCGCCAGCAGCGGCACCGTAGCGGGACTGCAGTATTTT.

This clone was recorded once. The chain recombines TRBV24-1 with TRBJ2-3, with a weak D call TRBD1 (5 bases). Deletions cut 2 bases from V and 0 bases from J, with 8 bases between. Per the germline V gene, CDR1 is KGHDR and CDR2 is SFDVKD. The CDR3 consists of 15 residues. The CDR3 DNA reads TGTGCCACCAGTGATTATGGGGCTAGCACAGATACGCAGTATTTT. As protein: CATSDYGASTDTQYF.

The chain employs TRBV6-1 and TRBJ1-5, with D possibly being TRBD1 (5 bases). The V gene lost 2 bases and the J gene lost 0 bases, with 17 bases spanning the gap. CDR3 length equals 18 residues. Looked up from germline, CDR1 is MNHNS and CDR2 is SASEGT. CDR3 residues: CASSEWQAGGSSNQPQHF. CDR3 bases: TGTGCCAGCAGTGAATGGCAGGCCGGGGGATCTAGCAATCAGCCCCAGCATTTT.

The chain employs TRBV9 and TRBJ2-5; tentatively, D is TRBD1 (5 bases). The germline V gene has CDR1 SGDLS and CDR2 YYNGEE. This CDR3 region has 15 residues. The germline V and J ends were trimmed by 0 bases and 4 bases, with 13 bases remaining between them. CDR3 nucleotide sequence: TGTGCCAGCAGCGTAGCGGCAGGGATTCGAGAGACCCAGTACTTC. It is translated as CASSVAAGIRETQYF.

The chain combines TRBV28 with TRBJ1-2, with 8 bases aligning to TRBD1. Trimming removed 6 bases from V and 1 base from J; junction bases left unmatched: 4. The germline V gene encodes CDR1 MDHEN and CDR2 SYDVKM. The CDR3 has 14 amino acids. The CDR3 region is CASSLTGVNYGYTF. The CDR3 nucleotides read TGTGCCAGCAGCCTGACAGGGGTTAACTATGGCTACACCTTC.

The rearrangement uses TRBV2 and TRBJ1-4; 7 bases fit TRBD1. Per germline, CDR1 SNHLY and CDR2 FYNNEI. Trimming cost V 5 bases and J 0 bases; bases outside gene matches: 9. The CDR3 sequence is 17 residues long. Written as DNA, the CDR3 is TGTGCCAGCAGTCCCCGAGGGACAGCTGCAACTAATGAAAAACTGTTTTTT. Its translation: CASSPRGTAATNEKLFF. The complete variable domain, with remaining parts taken from reference TRBV2 and TRBJ1-4, reads EPEVTQTPSHQVTQMGQEVILRCVPISNHLYFYWYRQILGQKVEFLVSFYNNEISEKSEIFDDQFSVERPDGSNFTLKIRSTKLEDSAMYFCASSPRGTAATNEKLFFGSGTQLSVL.

This sequence joins TRBV24-1 and TRBJ2-6; D perhaps matches TRBD2 (6 bases). The CDR3 is made up of 15 amino acids. In germline, CDR1 is KGHDR, CDR2 SFDVKD. Trimming pared 5 bases from V and 4 bases from J, leaving 11 bases between. CDR3 in DNA: TGTGCCACCAGTGCCCCAGGGAGGGGGGCCAACGTCCTGACTTTC. Its protein is CATSAPGRGANVLTF.

The chain combines TRBV19 with TRBJ2-7; D is unclear. Germline-derived CDR1 and CDR2 are LNHDA and SQIVND (reference sequence). With 1 base removed from V and 2 bases from J, the gap between germline ends came to 9 bases. The CDR3 extends over 14 amino acids. The CDR3 nucleotides are TGTGCCAGTAGTATAGGGCGGAGCGCCTACGAGCAGTACTTC. Protein sequence: CASSIGRSAYEQYF.